This T cell receptor (beta chain) is from a study of T cell repertoires in ileal Crohn's disease. Broader study findings: Clonal expansions were more frequent in active smokers than non-smokers at surgery.

The CDR3 covers 16 residues. Germline V gene lookup returns CDR1 SEHNR and CDR2 FQNEAQ (reference sequence). V was cut by 4 bases and J by 4 bases, with 17 bases left in between. Eligibility required adulthood, ileal or ileocolonic Crohn's disease and indicated ileocolonic resection. As regards this clone: The antigen is undetermined.

This table comes from immunoSEQ multiplex PCR, and its TCRdb copy is limited to in-frame clones, with some not included. The sample shows roughly 2,500 clones, about 76% of them seen only once. The gene calls are TRBV7-9 and TRBJ1-3; no clear D. The sample consisted of ileal tissue. The receptor comes from an adult with Crohn's disease. The CDR3 bases are TGTGCCAGCAGCTCTGTAGGTTTGAGGATAGGAAACACCATATATTTT. Translating it yields CASSSVGLRIGNTIYF.